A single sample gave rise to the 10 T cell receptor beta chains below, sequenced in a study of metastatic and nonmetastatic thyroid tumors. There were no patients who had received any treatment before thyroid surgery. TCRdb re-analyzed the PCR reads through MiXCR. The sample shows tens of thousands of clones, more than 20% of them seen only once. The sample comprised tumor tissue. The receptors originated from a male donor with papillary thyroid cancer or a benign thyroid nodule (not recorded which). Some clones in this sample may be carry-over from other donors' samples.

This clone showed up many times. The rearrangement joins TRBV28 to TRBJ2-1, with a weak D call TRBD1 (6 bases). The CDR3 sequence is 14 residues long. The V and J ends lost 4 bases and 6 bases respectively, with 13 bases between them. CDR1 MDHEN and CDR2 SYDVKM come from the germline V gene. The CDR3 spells CASSYRVPGNEQFF. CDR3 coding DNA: TGTGCCAGCAGTTACAGGGTGCCGGGCAATGAGCAGTTCTTC.

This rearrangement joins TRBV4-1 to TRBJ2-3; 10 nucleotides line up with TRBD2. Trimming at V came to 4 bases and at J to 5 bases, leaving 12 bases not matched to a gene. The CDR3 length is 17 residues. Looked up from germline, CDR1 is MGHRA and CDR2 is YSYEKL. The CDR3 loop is CASSPARNLAGVDTQYF. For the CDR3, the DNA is TGCGCCAGCAGCCCAGCTCGTAACCTAGCGGGAGTAGATACGCAGTATTTT.

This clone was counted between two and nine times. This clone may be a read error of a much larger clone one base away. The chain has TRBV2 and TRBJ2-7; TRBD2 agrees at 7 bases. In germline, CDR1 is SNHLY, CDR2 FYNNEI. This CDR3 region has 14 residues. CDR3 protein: CSSPFLASGGRLYF. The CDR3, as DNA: TGTTCCAGCCCATTTCTGGCTAGCGGAGGCAGACTGTACTTC.

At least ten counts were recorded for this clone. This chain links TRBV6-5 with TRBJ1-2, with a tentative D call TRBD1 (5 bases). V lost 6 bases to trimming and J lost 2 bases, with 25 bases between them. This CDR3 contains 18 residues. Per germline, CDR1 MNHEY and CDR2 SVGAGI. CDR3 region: CASRGGGEQLSSNYGYTF. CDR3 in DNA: TGTGCCAGCAGGGGCGGGGGGGAGCAGCTCTCTAGCAACTATGGCTACACCTTC.

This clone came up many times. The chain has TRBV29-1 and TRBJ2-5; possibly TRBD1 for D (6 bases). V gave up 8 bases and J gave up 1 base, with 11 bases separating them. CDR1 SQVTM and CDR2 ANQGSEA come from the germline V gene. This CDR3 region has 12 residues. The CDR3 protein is CSIQGLQETQYF. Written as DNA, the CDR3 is TGCAGCATACAGGGCCTCCAAGAGACCCAGTACTTC.

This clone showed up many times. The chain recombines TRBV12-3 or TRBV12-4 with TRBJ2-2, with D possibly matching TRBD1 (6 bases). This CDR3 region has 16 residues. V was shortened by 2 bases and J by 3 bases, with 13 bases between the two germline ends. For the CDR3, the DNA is TGTGCCAGCAGTTTAAAAGCTGGGGGCCACACCGGGGAGCTGTTTTTT. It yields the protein CASSLKAGGHTGELFF.

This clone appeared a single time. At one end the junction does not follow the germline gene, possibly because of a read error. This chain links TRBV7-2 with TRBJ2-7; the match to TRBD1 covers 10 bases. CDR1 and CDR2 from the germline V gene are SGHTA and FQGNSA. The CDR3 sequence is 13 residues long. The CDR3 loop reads CARSLDRGGEQYF. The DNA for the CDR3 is TGTGCCAGAAGCTTGGACAGGGGGGGCGAGCAGTACTTC.

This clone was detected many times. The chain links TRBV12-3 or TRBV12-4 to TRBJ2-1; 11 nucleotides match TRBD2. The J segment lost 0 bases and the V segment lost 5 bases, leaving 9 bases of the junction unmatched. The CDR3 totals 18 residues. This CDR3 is CASSSSPGTSGSYNEQFF. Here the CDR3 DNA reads TGTGCCAGCAGTAGCTCGCCGGGGACTAGCGGCTCCTACAATGAGCAGTTCTTC.

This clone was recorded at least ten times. The CDR3 sequence: CASSLSESGNTIYF. DNA of the CDR3: TGTGCCAGCAGTTTATCGGAATCTGGAAACACCATATATTTT. V and J are TRBV12-3 or TRBV12-4 and TRBJ1-3, with D unclear. V was pared by 2 bases and J by 1 base, with 6 bases between. The CDR3 extends over 14 amino acids.

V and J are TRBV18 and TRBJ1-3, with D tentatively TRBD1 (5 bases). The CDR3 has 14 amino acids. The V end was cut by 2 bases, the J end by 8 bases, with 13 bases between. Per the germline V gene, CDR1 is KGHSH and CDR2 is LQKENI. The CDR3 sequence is CASSPYVKTDTIYF. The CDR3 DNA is TGTGCCAGCTCACCATACGTTAAGACAGACACCATATATTTT. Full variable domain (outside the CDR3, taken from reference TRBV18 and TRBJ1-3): NAGVMQNPRHLVRRRGQEARLRCSPMKGHSHVYWYRQLPEEGLKFMVYLQKENIIDESGMPKERFSAEFPKEGPSILRIQQVVRGDSAAYFCASSPYVKTDTIYFGEGSWLTVV.